Here is one T cell receptor (beta chain) with its context. The table lists this clonotype with a few counts. It lacks a known antigen. Per-base quality was not reported, and no clone a single base away is much larger than it. This specimen comes from a study of blood T cells in healthy people across ages (dated by TCRdb to between 2015 and 2017). Context from the whole study: In model experiments, roughly one uniquely barcoded TCR beta cDNA molecule per two T cells was captured by template switching. To track age-related changes in TCR beta repertoire diversity, the study relied on deep sequencing normalized with unique cDNA molecular identifiers. The donors were split into four age groups: young (average about 16 years), middle-aged (roughly 42), aged (approximately 59) and long-lived (approximately 89). To avoid experimental bias, donors of different ages were spread randomly across the sequencing lanes. For two donors (one aged 18 to 30 and one aged 80 or older), the study analyzed two additional independent replicas of 1 million unique cDNA reads from the same blood draw.

Donors were 30 to 45 systemically healthy Caucasian individuals from Russia aged roughly 6 to 95 years. Approximately 11 milliliters of peripheral blood were drawn from each donor into EDTA-treated Vacutainer tubes. Ficoll-Paque density-gradient centrifugation was used to isolate PBMCs, with at least 6.5 million per sample. Total RNA was extracted from PBMCs with Trizol reagent, with at least 5.5 micrograms obtained per sample. For every donor, flow cytometry on a PBMC aliquot measured the percentage of naive CD45RAhigh/CD27high T cells. Libraries came from 5' RACE. Sequenced on an Illumina HiSeq 2500. The second PCR ran for roughly 6 to 11 cycles and used a J-beta primer mix along with a sample-barcoded 5' primer. Each TCR beta cDNA molecule received a unique molecular identifier from a template-switch 5' adaptor carrying 12 random nucleotides. Each sample yielded at least 2.5 million CDR3-containing paired-end reads. All of the RNA was converted into first-strand cDNA using the Mint cDNA synthesis kit, with a TRBC-specific oligonucleotide serving as the primer. After uracil-DNA glycosylase treatment, a first 18-cycle PCR used universal primers M1SS and BC2_uni_R on all cDNA. The study's processing was this. Normalization of each sample was performed by random selection of 1 million high-quality reads, each carrying a distinct molecular identifier. Instead of being binned into consensus sequences, reads that shared molecular identifiers were thrown out. MiTCR, run with a Q25 quality threshold and the strictest error-elimination algorithm, handled CDR3 identification, clonotype clustering and error correction. A nonparametric unseen species model with Euler transformation was used to estimate lower-bound total TCR beta diversity. The raw public data were reprocessed by TCRdb itself: fastp quality trimming at Q25, MiXCR clonotype calling, in-frame beta chains only. Identical CDR3 proteins give one entry, which carries the most common genes and DNA. The V and J calls shown here were made by TCRdb, not taken from the authors' results. The sample data list 500,000 to 700,000 distinct CDR3 sequences, and 25% to 35% of these were observed just once. The top ten constitute 15% to 19% of the sample.

Results the study describes overall, beyond this receptor: Estimates of total diversity based on one million sequenced T cells were considered lower bounds and underestimates. Because donor CMV infection status was unknown, age-related changes in expanded clonotypes were potentially confounded. Observed TCR beta diversity correlated strongly with the percentage of naive T cells measured by flow cytometry. Observed TCR beta diversity per million T cells fell roughly linearly with age, and a significant reduction was already apparent by age around 44. The long-lived group showed more naive CD4+ T cells, fewer expanded clones and increased TCR diversity than the aged group, suggesting age selection. Because profiling used bulk unsorted PBMCs, naive and antigen-experienced compartments could not be compared conclusively.

Per the germline V gene, KGHDR is the CDR1 and SFDVKD is the CDR2. The germline ends are 12 bases apart after V is trimmed by 0 bases and J by 5 bases. The CDR3 numbers 15 residues from cysteine through phenylalanine. Only the CDR3 region is kept as DNA, spanning 45 bases read in frame from base 1. The rearranged segments are TRBV24-1 and TRBJ1-2; a weak D assignment points to TRBD1 (6 bases agree). The receptor's source is a woman older than 75 in good health. Sequencing was done on a sample of blood. DNA sequence: TGTGCCACCAGTGATTTGCGAAGGGGGGAATATGGCTACACCTTC. The encoded protein is CATSDLRRGEYGYTF.